One and the same sample provided the 5 T cell receptor beta chains below, sequenced in a study of cytomegalovirus exposure and HLA in healthy donors. Primers for the PCR totalled 60 Vbeta and 13 Jbeta. The data were produced by immunoSEQ multiplex PCR, yet TCRdb's version contains in-frame clones alone and is incomplete. The sample has about 41,000 clones, about 84% seen once. Sequenced material: PBMCs. The receptor set was obtained from a man between 45 and 60 years old in good health and CMV-seronegative.

This clone was detected a few times. V gene TRBV7-9 combines with J gene TRBJ1-6, with D hard to call. With 1 base removed from V and 8 bases from J, the gap between germline ends came to 15 bases. The CDR3 runs 16 residues. CDR1 and CDR2 from the germline V gene are SEHNR and FQNEAQ (reference sequence). CDR3 amino acids: CASSLEAGNRDSPLHF. In DNA form, the CDR3 reads TGTGCCAGCAGCTTAGAGGCGGGAAACCGGGATTCACCCCTCCACTTT. The entire variable domain, with the rest obtained from reference TRBV7-9 and TRBJ1-6, is as follows: DTGVSQNPRHKITKRGQNVTFRCDPISEHNRLYWYRQTLGQGPEFLTYFQNEAQLEKSRLLSDRFSAERPKGSFSTLEIQRTEQGDSAMYLCASSLEAGNRDSPLHFGNGTRLTVT.

This chain joins TRBV20-1 and TRBJ2-5; unclear D gene. The germline CDR1 and CDR2 sequences are DFQATT and SNEGSKA (reference sequence). The CDR3 covers 11 residues. V lost 1 base and J 5 bases, leaving 5 bases between the germline ends. CDR3 residues: CSARAQETQYF. DNA of the CDR3: TGCAGTGCTAGAGCCCAGGAGACCCAGTACTTC.

The CDR3 bases are TGCGCCAGCAGGGCTAGCACAGATACGCAGTATTTT. This gives the protein CASRASTDTQYF. V and J are TRBV23-1 and TRBJ2-3; no clear D gene. TRBV23-1 is designated an ORF whose function remains uncertain. The V and J ends lost 6 bases and 0 bases respectively, with 4 bases between them. This CDR3 comprises 12 residues.

The CDR3 sequence is CASSSYGTGGPEAFF. CDR3 bases: TGTGCCAGCAGTTCCTATGGGACAGGGGGCCCCGAAGCTTTCTTT. This chain links TRBV6-1 with TRBJ1-1; 12 bases map to TRBD1. V lost 5 bases, J lost 8 bases, and 9 bases stayed unmatched. The germline V gene encodes CDR1 MNHNS and CDR2 SASEGT. CDR3 size: 15 residues.

This rearrangement joins TRBV19 to TRBJ1-1; 7 nucleotides match TRBD1. CDR1 is LNHDA and CDR2 is SQIVND in the germline V gene (reference sequence). The J segment lost 0 bases and the V segment lost 4 bases, leaving 5 bases of the junction unmatched. The CDR3 has 15 residues. For the CDR3, the DNA is TGTGCCAGTAGTAGAGACAGGGCTCTGAACACTGAAGCTTTCTTT. As protein: CASSRDRALNTEAFF.